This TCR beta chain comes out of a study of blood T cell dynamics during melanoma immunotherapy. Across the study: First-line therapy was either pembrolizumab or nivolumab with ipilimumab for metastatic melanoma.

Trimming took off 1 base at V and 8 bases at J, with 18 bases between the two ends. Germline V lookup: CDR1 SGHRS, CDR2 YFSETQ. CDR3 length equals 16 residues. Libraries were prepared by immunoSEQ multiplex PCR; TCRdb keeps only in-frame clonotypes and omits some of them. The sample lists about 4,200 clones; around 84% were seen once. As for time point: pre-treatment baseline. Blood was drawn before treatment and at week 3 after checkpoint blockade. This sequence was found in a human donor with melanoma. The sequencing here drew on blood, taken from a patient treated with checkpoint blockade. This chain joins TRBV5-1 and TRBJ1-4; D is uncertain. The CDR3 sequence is CASSLPRGLREEKLFF. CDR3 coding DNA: TGCGCCAGCAGCTTGCCAAGAGGGTTACGAGAAGAAAAACTGTTTTTT.